One sample yielded the 15 T cell receptor beta chains listed below, sequenced in a study of neurological immune-mediated disorders. TCRdb called the 5' RACE reads again in MiXCR, with one record for every CDR3 protein. Among 69,000 or so distinct CDR3 sequences listed, 4.8% were seen once. Sequenced: PBMCs. These receptors all come from a woman between 70 and 85 years old with multiple sclerosis.

Ten or more counts support this clonotype. The chain joins TRBV2 to TRBJ2-1; 7 bases are shared with TRBD1. CDR1 SNHLY and CDR2 FYNNEI come from the germline V gene. Trimming at V came to 4 bases and at J to 0 bases, leaving 3 bases not matched to a gene. CDR3 size: 15 residues. The CDR3 DNA reads TGTGCCAGCAGTGTTTACAGGGGCTCCTACAATGAGCAGTTCTTC. Translating gives CASSVYRGSYNEQFF.

This clonotype appeared many times. The chain links TRBV5-6 to TRBJ2-4, with 8 bases that match TRBD2. Germline V lookup: CDR1 SGHDT, CDR2 YYEEEE. CDR3 size: 17 residues. The V segment lost 0 bases and the J segment 0 bases; nucleotides outside the gene matches: 5. The CDR3 bases are TGTGCCAGCAGCTTGGTTTATCTAGCGGGAGCCAAAAACATTCAGTACTTC. Translating gives CASSLVYLAGAKNIQYF.

This sequence joins TRBV12-3 or TRBV12-4 and TRBJ2-7; the match to TRBD2 covers 12 bases. V lost 6 bases, J lost 2 bases, and 8 bases stayed unmatched. The CDR3 has 16 amino acids. CDR3 loop: CASSTNPSGRAYEQYF. CDR3 sequence (DNA): TGTGCCAGCAGCACGAACCCTAGCGGGAGGGCCTACGAGCAGTACTTC.

The V call is TRBV7-2, the J call TRBJ2-1, with D possibly being TRBD2 (6 bases). V was clipped by 5 bases and J by 9 bases, with 17 bases between them. CDR1 is SGHTA and CDR2 is FQGNSA in the germline V gene. This CDR3 is built from 14 residues. Here the CDR3 DNA reads TGTGCCAGCAGCCGACGGGCTAGCGAAGGTGAGCAGTTCTTC. This translates into CASSRRASEGEQFF.

In its sample, this clonotype was seen many times. J is TRBJ2-7 and V is TRBV20-1, with a weak D call TRBD2 (6 bases). The CDR3 has 17 amino acids. Germline assignment: CDR1 DFQATT and CDR2 SNEGSKA (reference sequence). With 0 bases removed from V and 1 base from J, the gap between germline ends came to 19 bases. This CDR3 reads CSARDPWASESSYEQYF. CDR3 DNA sequence: TGCAGTGCTAGAGACCCTTGGGCTAGCGAATCGTCCTACGAGCAGTACTTC.

This clonotype was recorded many times. V and J are TRBV12-3 or TRBV12-4 and TRBJ2-1; D may match TRBD1 or TRBD2 (6 bases each). The CDR3 is 14 residues long. V lost 7 bases, J lost 5 bases, and 15 bases lay in between. CDR3 coding DNA: TGTGCCAGCACGACGGGGGCAGCGAACAATGAGCAGTTCTTC. Protein product: CASTTGAANNEQFF.

This clonotype has at least ten counts. J is TRBJ1-5 and V is TRBV10-3; D ambiguous. From germline, CDR1 is ENHRY and CDR2 SYGVKD. Trimming pared 0 bases from V and 0 bases from J, leaving 6 bases between. There are 15 residues in the CDR3. The CDR3 bases are TGTGCCATCAGTGAGTCAGTTTATAGCAATCAGCCCCAGCATTTT. This translates into CAISESVYSNQPQHF.

The rearrangement joins TRBV7-6 to TRBJ2-3; 13 bases map to TRBD2. CDR3 length equals 18 residues. The V and J ends lost 6 bases and 0 bases, in that order; junction bases with no gene match: 9. CDR1 and CDR2 (germline): SGHVS, FNYEAQ. The CDR3 nucleotides are TGTGCCAGCAGTCCTGGACTAGCGGGAGCAACTAGCACAGATACGCAGTATTTT. Its translation is CASSPGLAGATSTDTQYF.

This clonotype was recorded many times. The V gene is TRBV11-2, the J gene TRBJ2-7; possibly TRBD1 for D (5 bases). CDR1 is SGHAT, CDR2 FQNNGV, per germline. Trimming shortened V by 5 bases and J by 7 bases, and 21 bases separated the two germline ends. The CDR3 spans 15 residues. CDR3 in amino acids: CASSIPLGGAQEQYF. The CDR3 nucleotides read TGTGCCAGCAGCATACCTTTGGGTGGGGCCCAGGAGCAGTACTTC.

This clonotype was recorded at least ten times. V and J are TRBV7-8 and TRBJ2-1; a possible D gene is TRBD2 (5 bases). V was cut by 2 bases and J by 2 bases, with 13 bases left in between. The CDR3 is 16 residues long. Germline V gene lookup returns CDR1 SGHVS and CDR2 FQNEAQ. The CDR3 bases are TGTGCCAGCAGCTTACTAGAGCGGATACCCTACAATGAGCAGTTCTTC. It codes for CASSLLERIPYNEQFF.

This clonotype was found a few times. This chain connects TRBV7-3 to TRBJ2-5; a weak D match, TRBD2 (6 bases). The germline V gene has CDR1 SGHTA and CDR2 FQGTGA. V was trimmed by 5 bases and J by 8 bases, leaving 15 bases between them. The CDR3 is made up of 13 amino acids. This CDR3 is CASSPPGGGTQYF. DNA of the CDR3: TGTGCCAGCAGCCCCCCCGGGGGTGGCACCCAGTACTTC.

This clonotype was counted at least ten times. V gene TRBV7-6 combines with J gene TRBJ2-1, with D unclear. V lost 6 bases to trimming and J lost 7 bases, with 13 bases between them. The CDR3 contains 13 residues. Germline V gene sequence: CDR1 SGHVS, CDR2 FNYEAQ. The CDR3 sequence is CASREKAGNEQFF. The CDR3 DNA is TGTGCCAGCAGGGAGAAAGCTGGAAATGAGCAGTTCTTC.

This clonotype appeared many times. V usage is TRBV7-2 and J usage is TRBJ2-4, with 8 bases lining up with TRBD1. The CDR3 covers 17 residues. Germline V gene sequence: CDR1 SGHTA, CDR2 FQGNSA. Trimming removed 1 base from V and 2 bases from J; junction bases left unmatched: 7. CDR3 bases: TGTGCCAGCAGCTTAGATGACCCAGGGGGCACCAAAAACATTCAGTACTTC. It codes for CASSLDDPGGTKNIQYF.

This clonotype was detected many times. The chain carries TRBV14 and TRBJ2-3, with 11 bases lining up with TRBD1. V trimming: 5 bases; J trimming: 6 bases; junction bases outside the gene matches: 10. The CDR3 consists of 16 residues. Germline V gene lookup returns CDR1 SGHDN and CDR2 FVKESK. In nucleotides, the CDR3 is TGTGCCAGCAGCATGGTGGACAGGGGGCTTTTGGATACGCAGTATTTT. Protein sequence: CASSMVDRGLLDTQYF.

This clonotype has ten or more counts. The J gene is TRBJ2-3, the V gene TRBV5-5; D gene uncertain. The ends were cut back, 4 bases at V and 4 bases at J, with 7 bases in the middle. Looked up from germline, CDR1 is SGHKS and CDR2 is YYEKEE (reference sequence). This CDR3 is built from 12 residues. CDR3 DNA: TGTGCCAGCAGCACGTTTTCAGATACGCAGTATTTT. It encodes CASSTFSDTQYF.